Listed below are T cell receptor beta chains from one sample, sequenced in a study of T cell repertoires in cytomegalovirus infection. TCRdb re-derived calls from the reads in MiXCR, one entry per CDR3 protein. The sample contains about 450,000 distinct CDR3 sequences, 25% to 40% of which appear only once. Sequencing was done on a sample of PBMCs. These receptors were taken from a human donor in good health (CMV status not recorded). Some clones in this sample may be carry-over from other donors' samples. Both conserved end residues are part of each CDR3. The order of the fields is J gene, D gene, clone size, V gene, CDR3 protein, CDR3 DNA. D genes are given only for firm matches. Clone sizes are given selectively: once, few, many, or a class where the clone is expanded.

J: TRBJ2-1; D: -; size: -; V: TRBV12-3/TRBV12-4; CDR3: CASSLEGGPTYNEQFF; DNA: TGTGCCAGCAGTTTGGAAGGGGGGCCCACCTACAATGAGCAGTTCTTC
J: TRBJ2-6; D: -; size: once; V: TRBV4-2; CDR3: CASSEGRILFSSGANVLTF; DNA: TGTGCCAGCAGCGAAGGCCGGATCCTTTTCAGCTCTGGGGCCAACGTCCTGACTTTC
J: TRBJ2-7; D: TRBD1; size: few; V: TRBV6-2/TRBV6-3; CDR3: CASSYGPGQGYREQYF; DNA: TGTGCCAGCAGTTACGGGCCGGGACAGGGTTACCGGGAGCAGTACTTC
J: TRBJ2-1; D: -; size: many; V: TRBV7-3; CDR3: CASSTSGVVEQFF; DNA: TGTGCCAGCAGTACCTCAGGGGTCGTTGAGCAGTTCTTC
J: TRBJ2-1; D: -; size: few; V: TRBV7-2; CDR3: CASSPRARSSYNEQFF; DNA: TGTGCCAGCAGCCCCCGGGCCAGGAGCTCCTACAATGAGCAGTTCTTC
J: TRBJ1-4; D: -; size: -; V: TRBV4-1; CDR3: CASSQDQWTNEKLFF; DNA: TGTGCCAGCAGCCAAGACCAGTGGACTAATGAAAAACTGTTTTTT
J: TRBJ1-1; D: -; size: -; V: TRBV4-1; CDR3: CASSQDPRGATEAFF; DNA: TGCGCCAGCAGCCAAGATCCCCGGGGGGCCACTGAAGCTTTCTTT
J: TRBJ1-4; D: -; size: many; V: TRBV7-8; CDR3: CASSLGWSPNEKLFF; DNA: TGTGCCAGCAGCTTAGGCTGGAGCCCTAATGAAAAACTGTTTTTT
J: TRBJ1-2; D: -; size: many; V: TRBV12-3/TRBV12-4; CDR3: CASSPTGSQGDGYTF; DNA: TGTGCCAGCAGCCCTACAGGGAGTCAAGGCGATGGCTACACCTTC
J: TRBJ2-1; D: TRBD1; size: many; V: TRBV7-2; CDR3: CASSSRTGDYNEQFF; DNA: TGTGCCAGCAGCTCCAGGACAGGGGACTACAATGAGCAGTTCTTC
J: TRBJ2-7; D: -; size: many; V: TRBV7-2; CDR3: CASSLGWGSSYEQYF; DNA: TGTGCCAGCAGCTTAGGGTGGGGGAGCTCCTACGAGCAGTACTTC
J: TRBJ1-2; D: -; size: -; V: TRBV19; CDR3: CASSIDAGNGYTF; DNA: TGTGCCAGTAGTATAGATGCGGGGAATGGCTACACCTTC
J: TRBJ1-5; D: -; size: -; V: TRBV12-3/TRBV12-4; CDR3: CASSFSGDSNQPQHF; DNA: TGTGCCAGCAGTTTTTCGGGAGATAGCAATCAGCCCCAGCATTTT
J: TRBJ2-3; D: TRBD2; size: few; V: TRBV4-2; CDR3: CASSQERGGPDTQYF; DNA: TGTGCCAGCAGCCAAGAGCGGGGGGGCCCAGATACGCAGTATTTT
J: TRBJ1-1; D: -; size: -; V: TRBV5-6; CDR3: CASSYERGGAFF; DNA: TGTGCCAGCAGCTATGAGAGGGGGGGAGCTTTCTTT
J: TRBJ2-3; D: TRBD2; size: few; V: TRBV7-2; CDR3: CASSLALRGNTDTQYF; DNA: TGTGCCAGCAGCTTAGCTCTGCGGGGGAACACAGATACGCAGTATTTT
J: TRBJ2-1; D: -; size: few; V: TRBV7-8; CDR3: CASSLGSNGDEQFF; DNA: TGTGCCAGCAGCTTAGGTTCTAATGGCGATGAGCAGTTCTTC
J: TRBJ2-2; D: -; size: many; V: TRBV7-2; CDR3: CASSPKSVSFANTGELFF; DNA: TGTGCCAGCAGCCCCAAATCGGTATCATTCGCGAACACCGGGGAGCTGTTTTTT
J: TRBJ2-1; D: -; size: -; V: TRBV4-1; CDR3: CASSSSGVRFNEQFF; DNA: TGCGCCAGCAGTAGCTCAGGGGTCAGATTCAATGAGCAGTTCTTC
J: TRBJ2-1; D: -; size: few; V: TRBV24-1; CDR3: CATSDQGISYNEQFF; DNA: TGTGCCACCAGTGACCAGGGTATCTCCTACAATGAGCAGTTCTTC
J: TRBJ2-7; D: TRBD2; size: few; V: TRBV7-8; CDR3: CASSPVAGRIYEQYF; DNA: TGTGCCAGCAGCCCCGTAGCGGGGCGGATCTACGAGCAGTACTTC
J: TRBJ1-5; D: -; size: -; V: TRBV27; CDR3: CASSFGSGWDQPQHF; DNA: TGTGCCAGCAGTTTCGGGTCGGGGTGGGATCAGCCCCAGCATTTT
J: TRBJ2-6; D: -; size: many; V: TRBV6-1; CDR3: CASSGYSSDSGANVLTF; DNA: TGTGCCAGCAGTGGGTACAGCTCCGACTCTGGGGCCAACGTCCTGACTTTC